Presented here are 18 T cell receptor beta chains from one specimen sequenced in a study of OX40 agonist ivuxolimab in advanced cancers. Profiling relied on immunoSEQ multiplex PCR, and the TCRdb table lists in-frame clones only, not all of them. The sample has about 84,000 clones, more than 75% seen once. The starting material was CD4+ or CD8+ T cells sorted from blood, obtained in a trial of the OX40 agonist ivuxolimab. Receptor source: an adult with an advanced solid tumor such as melanoma, head and neck, liver or kidney cancer.

The rearrangement uses TRBV7-7 and TRBJ2-3; TRBD2 agrees at 12 bases. Germline V lookup: CDR1 SSHAT, CDR2 FNYEAQ (reference sequence). The CDR3 is 17 residues long. Germline trimming cut 0 bases from V and 4 bases from J; bases unmatched to any gene: 5. CDR3 in amino acids: CASSLAPSGGAADTQYF. The CDR3 DNA is TGTGCCAGCAGCTTAGCCCCTAGCGGGGGGGCCGCAGATACGCAGTATTTT.

V gene TRBV7-3 combines with J gene TRBJ1-1; the D gene is possibly TRBD1 (5 bases). Germline V CDR1 and CDR2: SGHTA, FQGTGA. The CDR3 spans 15 residues. V lost 5 bases and J 1 base, leaving 14 bases between the germline ends. CDR3 region: CASSLSGRGNTEAFF. The CDR3 nucleotides are TGTGCCAGCAGCCTATCGGGGCGGGGGAACACTGAAGCTTTCTTT. The whole variable domain, filled in from reference TRBV7-3 and TRBJ1-1, reads GAGVSQTPSNKVTEKGKYVELRCDPISGHTALYWYRQSLGQGPEFLIYFQGTGAADDSGLPNDRFFAVRPEGSVSTLKIQRTERGDSAVYLCASSLSGRGNTEAFFGQGTRLTVV.

CDR3 sequence: CASSWGAGNTEAFF. In DNA form, the CDR3 reads TGTGCCAGCAGCTGGGGGGCTGGGAACACTGAAGCTTTCTTT. The chain couples TRBV11-1 to TRBJ1-1; D perhaps matches TRBD1 (6 bases). The CDR3 has 14 residues. The germline gives CDR1 SGHAT, CDR2 FQDESV (reference sequence). V lost 4 bases to trimming and J lost 1 base, with 10 bases between them. The full variable domain, in which reference TRBV11-1 and TRBJ1-1 provide the parts outside the CDR3, is EAEVAQSPRYKITEKSQAVAFWCDPISGHATLYWYRQILGQGPELLVQFQDESVVDDSQLPKDRFSAERLKGVDSTLKIQPAELGDSAMYLCASSWGAGNTEAFFGQGTRLTVV.

The rearrangement joins TRBV6-5 to TRBJ1-1; D is unresolved. V lost 9 bases and J lost 5, with 19 bases in between. The CDR3 covers 14 residues. CDR1 and CDR2 (germline): MNHEY, SVGAGI. The CDR3 region is CASWVDGVGTEAFF. Written as DNA, the CDR3 is TGTGCCAGTTGGGTTGATGGGGTTGGAACTGAAGCTTTCTTT.

J is TRBJ2-2 and V is TRBV28, with D possibly being TRBD1 (6 bases). The germline CDR1 and CDR2 sequences are MDHEN and SYDVKM. CDR3 length: 15 amino acids. V was shortened by 4 bases and J by 5 bases, with 14 bases between the two germline ends. CDR3 coding DNA: TGTGCCAGCAGTTCTACGACAGGATTAACCGGGGAGCTGTTTTTT. Translation gives CASSSTTGLTGELFF.

The chain has TRBV9 and TRBJ1-1; the D gene is possibly TRBD1 (6 bases). The CDR3 consists of 15 residues. Germline V gene sequence: CDR1 SGDLS, CDR2 YYNGEE. V dropped 6 bases and J dropped 11 bases, with 26 bases sitting between them. The CDR3 region has the DNA TGTGCCAGCAACCCTATTCCGGGGGGCGCATTGGAGGCTTTCTTT. It encodes CASNPIPGGALEAFF.

The CDR3 sequence is CAWSVESNQPQHF. CDR3 in DNA: TGTGCCTGGAGTGTGGAAAGCAATCAGCCCCAGCATTTT. The chain is built from TRBV30 and TRBJ1-5; D call uncertain. Trimming removed 0 bases from V and 1 base from J, with 4 bases in between. Germline V gene data show CDR1 as GTSNPN and CDR2 as SVGIG (reference sequence). The CDR3 spans 13 residues.

The chain combines TRBV28 with TRBJ2-5; maybe TRBD1 (6 bases). Germline CDR1 and CDR2: MDHEN and SYDVKM. The CDR3 length is 15 residues. Trimming shortened V by 2 bases and J by 5 bases, and 15 bases separated the two germline ends. This chain's CDR3 is CASSLIREQGETQYF. The CDR3 region has the DNA TGTGCCAGCAGTTTAATCAGGGAGCAGGGGGAGACCCAGTACTTC.

The V gene is TRBV5-4, the J gene TRBJ1-6; D perhaps matches TRBD1 (5 bases). The CDR3 totals 13 residues. The germline CDR1 and CDR2 sequences are SGHNT and YYREEE (reference sequence). V shed 6 bases and J shed 5 bases, with 9 bases lying between them. The CDR3: CASMGRNNSPLHF. The CDR3 nucleotides read TGTGCCAGCATGGGGCGCAATAATTCACCCCTCCACTTT. Full variable domain (rest looked up from reference TRBV5-4 and TRBJ1-6): ETGVTQSPTHLIKTRGQQVTLRCSSQSGHNTVSWYQQALGQGPQFIFQYYREEENGRGNFPPRFSGLQFPNYSSELNVNALELDDSALYLCASMGRNNSPLHFGNGTRLTVT.

The chain links TRBV7-7 to TRBJ2-3; tentative D call: TRBD2 (6 bases). CDR1 SSHAT and CDR2 FNYEAQ come from the germline V gene (reference sequence). V lost 1 base and J 3 bases, leaving 8 bases between the germline ends. The CDR3 is 14 residues long. CDR3 in amino acids: CASSLGGETDTQYF. CDR3 nucleotide sequence: TGTGCCAGCAGCTTAGGGGGGGAAACAGATACGCAGTATTTT. Based on the CDR3 plus reference TRBV7-7 and TRBJ2-3, the full variable domain is GAGVSQSPRYKVTKRGQDVTLRCDPISSHATLYWYQQALGQGPEFLTYFNYEAQPDKSGLPSDRFSAERPEGSISTLTIQRTEQRDSAMYRCASSLGGETDTQYFGPGTRLTVL.

This rearrangement joins TRBV18 to TRBJ2-5; D uncertain. The germline CDR1 and CDR2 sequences are KGHSH and LQKENI. This CDR3 contains 12 residues. V was pared by 3 bases and J by 0 bases, with 2 bases between. The DNA of the CDR3 is TGTGCCAGCTCACCCAACCAAGAGACCCAGTACTTC. The encoded protein is CASSPNQETQYF.

The chain recombines TRBV19 with TRBJ2-2; a possible D gene is TRBD1 (6 bases). Trimming removed 3 bases at V and 7 bases at J, with 18 bases between. This CDR3 spans 16 amino acids. CDR1 is LNHDA and CDR2 is SQIVND in the germline V gene (reference sequence). The CDR3 here is CASSMRRQEKIGELFF. CDR3 bases: TGTGCCAGTAGTATGAGACGACAGGAGAAAATCGGGGAGCTGTTTTTT.

The chain employs TRBV5-5 and TRBJ1-1; D ambiguous. The CDR3 is 13 residues long. Per the germline V gene, CDR1 is SGHKS and CDR2 is YYEKEE (reference sequence). V was shortened by 2 bases and J by 6 bases, with 11 bases between the two germline ends. The CDR3 loop reads CASSFPYLPEAFF. CDR3 coding DNA: TGTGCCAGCAGCTTCCCATACTTACCTGAAGCTTTCTTT.

The rearrangement joins TRBV18 to TRBJ2-2; no reliable D call. V was shortened by 9 bases and J by 5 bases, with 19 bases between the two germline ends. The CDR3 consists of 15 residues. Looked up from germline, CDR1 is KGHSH and CDR2 is LQKENI. CDR3 protein: CASPSLLDGTGELFF. Here the CDR3 DNA reads TGTGCCAGTCCCTCCCTGTTAGACGGGACCGGGGAGCTGTTTTTT.

V and J are TRBV10-3 and TRBJ2-1, with 7 bases lining up with TRBD2. Germline V gives CDR1 ENHRY, CDR2 SYGVKD. Unmatched junction bases numbered 5, after V lost 3 bases and J lost 0 bases. This CDR3 has 16 residues. The CDR3 DNA is TGTGCCATCAGTGACCAGCGGGGCCCCTCCTACAATGAGCAGTTCTTC. This codes for CAISDQRGPSYNEQFF.

This chain joins TRBV19 and TRBJ2-1, with 7 bases matching TRBD2. Germline CDR1 is LNHDA and CDR2 is SQIVND (reference sequence). The CDR3 sequence is 15 residues long. The ends lost 1 base at V and 3 bases at J; junction bases unmatched: 3. The CDR3 region has the DNA TGTGCCAGTAGTATAGGTGGGGGGGTCTACAATGAGCAGTTCTTC. Translation gives CASSIGGGVYNEQFF.

The chain couples TRBV29-1 to TRBJ2-1, with D hard to call. Trimming removed 5 bases at V and 3 bases at J, with 17 bases between. The germline CDR1 and CDR2 sequences are SQVTM and ANQGSEA. This CDR3 contains 15 residues. CDR3 protein: CSVMNLSSFYNEQFF. CDR3 DNA: TGCAGCGTTATGAATCTAAGTAGTTTCTACAATGAGCAGTTCTTC.

V usage is TRBV5-1 and J usage is TRBJ1-2, with D possibly TRBD1 on 6 matching bases. Trimming took off 0 bases at V and 5 bases at J, with 14 bases between the two ends. From germline, CDR1 is SGHRS and CDR2 YFSETQ. The CDR3 has 15 residues. DNA for the CDR3: TGCGCCAGCAGCTTGGGAGGGGGAGCCCGTTATGGCTACACCTTC. Translating gives CASSLGGGARYGYTF.